This T cell receptor beta chain appears in the sequencing data of a study of tumor-infiltrating lymphocytes in primary liver carcinoma. Study-wide background: Tumors were staged T1-T3 N0M0 and measured about 4 to 11 cm across. The number of productive TCRbeta reads per sample ranged from roughly 3.65 to 8 million and was similar across tissue types. Study findings and constraints: Researchers found tumor-adjacent and tumor-blood pairs overlapped less than tumor region pairs.

TCR beta cDNA was made from around 520 ng total RNA with a constant-region primer. Libraries for TCR beta were built through three nested multiplex PCR rounds, which together made up a slightly modified ARM-PCR procedure. The first two PCR rounds, around 10 cycles each, used TRBV1-TRBV30 forward primers and a C-beta reverse primer. TCRdb re-called the multiplex PCR reads with MiXCR, one entry per CDR3 protein. The sample records some 190,000 distinct CDR3 sequences, roughly 60% being singletons. The CDR3 consists of 16 residues. V lost 7 bases, J lost 2 bases, and 9 bases stayed unmatched. In germline, CDR1 is SQVTM, CDR2 ANQGSEA. The authors took blood RNA from unsorted whole blood and also extracted germline DNA. Notes on this clonotype: Its antigen remains unidentified.

The sample was peripheral blood. This sequence was found in a man between 40 and 49 years old with primary liver carcinoma and hepatitis B virus infection. This chain connects TRBV29-1 to TRBJ2-3; 13 nucleotides agree with TRBD2. For the CDR3, the DNA is TGCAGCGATCCCGGGACTAGCGGGGTCGCCACAGATACGCAGTATTTT. Translation: CSDPGTSGVATDTQYF.